This passage covers 18 T cell receptor beta chains from one sample sequenced in a study of beta chain features in type 1 diabetes. Broader study findings: Shortening of TCRB CDR3s, moderate but significant, appeared in all four CD4+ subsets of Type 1 diabetes patients.

Sequenced material consisted of expressed TCRB transcripts (all of the isolated RNA was reverse transcribed). Sequencing was performed with immunoSEQ multiplex PCR; in TCRdb, only in-frame clones are kept and a portion is missing. The sample contains around 180,000 clones, 6% to 9% of which appear only once. No antigen has been identified for these receptors. Sequencing was performed on central memory CD4+ T cells from blood. The receptors shown here come from a man younger than 35 with type 1 diabetes.

This clone occurred a few times. The rearrangement links TRBV7-6 to TRBJ1-1; TRBD1 aligns across 7 bases. Germline CDR1 reads SGHVS; CDR2 reads FNYEAQ. The trim removed 5 bases at V and 4 bases at J, leaving 4 bases unmatched. The CDR3 loop spans 13 amino acids. DNA of the CDR3: TGTGCCAGCAGCAGACAGGGAGGCACTGAAGCTTTCTTT. This codes for CASSRQGGTEAFF.

This clone was counted a few times. V is TRBV6-1 and J is TRBJ2-7; D is undetermined. Trimming removed 2 bases at V and 3 bases at J, with 8 bases between. This CDR3 is 13 amino acids long. Per germline, CDR1 MNHNS and CDR2 SASEGT. This CDR3 is CASSEQRDYEQYF. CDR3 DNA: TGTGCCAGCAGTGAACAGCGAGACTACGAGCAGTACTTC.

This clone has more than one count but fewer than ten. The chain uses TRBV29-1 and TRBJ2-5, with TRBD1 identical over 8 bases. Losses at the gene ends were 1 base for V and 7 bases for J; bases not matched to a gene: 8. The CDR3 totals 14 residues. Per the germline V gene, CDR1 is SQVTM and CDR2 is ANQGSEA. The DNA of the CDR3 is TGCAGCGTTGAAGGAGGGCAGGGACAGGTGACCCAGTACTTC. Its translation is CSVEGGQGQVTQYF.

This clone was found many times. V and J are TRBV7-9 and TRBJ2-1; 13 bases line up with TRBD2. The CDR3 sequence is 17 residues long. V was clipped by 5 bases and J by 6 bases; unmatched bases: 10. Germline CDR1 SEHNR, CDR2 FQNEAQ (reference sequence). The CDR3 DNA reads TGTGCCAGCAGCCCACACAGGACTAGCGGGAGAGCCAATGAGCAGTTCTTC. It encodes CASSPHRTSGRANEQFF. Complete variable domain (other parts from reference TRBV7-9 and TRBJ2-1): DTGVSQNPRHKITKRGQNVTFRCDPISEHNRLYWYRQTLGQGPEFLTYFQNEAQLEKSRLLSDRFSAERPKGSFSTLEIQRTEQGDSAMYLCASSPHRTSGRANEQFFGPGTRLTVL.

The CDR3 loop reads CASSRGLLTDTQYF. CDR3 DNA: TGCGCCAGCAGCCGGGGGTTACTCACAGATACGCAGTATTTT. The chain combines TRBV5-1 with TRBJ2-3; D may be TRBD2 (6 bases). CDR3 length: 14 residues. Between the trimmed V and J ends, which lost 4 bases and 2 bases, there was a span of 11 bases. CDR1 SGHRS and CDR2 YFSETQ come from the germline V gene. Full variable domain (outside the CDR3, taken from reference TRBV5-1 and TRBJ2-3): KAGVTQTPRYLIKTRGQQVTLSCSPISGHRSVSWYQQTPGQGLQFLFEYFSETQRNKGNFPGRFSGRQFSNSRSEMNVSTLELGDSALYLCASSRGLLTDTQYFGPGTRLTVL.

This clone was observed many times. The chain links TRBV18 to TRBJ1-1; D gene unclear. Germline V CDR1 and CDR2: KGHSH, LQKENI. The CDR3 sequence is 15 residues long. V lost 3 bases and J 2 bases, leaving 13 bases between the germline ends. The CDR3 DNA sequence: TGTGCCAGCTCACCCTCTACGGAGGATAACACTGAAGCTTTCTTT. Translated, it gives CASSPSTEDNTEAFF.

In this sample, this clone turned up a few times. The CDR3 sequence is CASSPPLAGSYEQYF. The CDR3 coding sequence is TGTGCCAGCAGCCCCCCCCTAGCGGGGTCCTACGAGCAGTACTTC. This sequence joins TRBV6-5 and TRBJ2-7; 9 bases map to TRBD2. CDR1 MNHEY and CDR2 SVGAGI come from the germline V gene. The J segment lost 1 base and the V segment lost 6 bases, leaving 7 bases of the junction unmatched. This CDR3 comprises 15 residues.

This clone was counted only a few times. The V gene is TRBV30, the J gene TRBJ1-1; no clear D gene. Per germline, CDR1 GTSNPN and CDR2 SVGIG (reference sequence). The ends were cut back, 8 bases at V and 5 bases at J, with 15 bases in the middle. The CDR3 consists of 12 residues. CDR3 sequence: CALNSGGTEAFF. The CDR3 DNA follows: TGTGCCCTGAACTCGGGAGGGACTGAAGCTTTCTTT.

The rearrangement uses TRBV2 and TRBJ2-1; a weak D match, TRBD2 (5 bases). Germline CDR1 reads SNHLY; CDR2 reads FYNNEI. Trimming shortened V by 8 bases and J by 6 bases, and 14 bases separated the two germline ends. The CDR3 spans 13 residues. In DNA form, the CDR3 reads TGTGCCAGCGAACTAGAGGCAACCAATGAGCAGTTCTTC. Its protein product is CASELEATNEQFF.

The chain is built from TRBV27 and TRBJ2-3; 11 bases line up with TRBD1. The germline gives CDR1 MNHEY, CDR2 SMNVEV (reference sequence). The CDR3 runs 16 residues. V lost 2 bases to trimming and J lost 3 bases; unmatched junction nucleotides: 4. CDR3 amino acids: CASSLRDRGGTDTQYF. The CDR3, as DNA: TGTGCCAGCAGTTTACGGGACAGGGGGGGTACAGATACGCAGTATTTT.

The chain couples TRBV21-1 to TRBJ2-3; the table assigns TRBD2, which was not confirmed against the DNA. TRBV21-1 is deemed a pseudogene. The CDR3 length is 15 residues. The CDR3 loop is CASGPQRGGTDTQYF. CDR3 DNA: TGTGCCAGCGGCCCTCAGCGGGGGGGCACAGATACGCAGTATTTT.

The chain has TRBV7-8 and TRBJ1-2; D remains unclear. Between the trimmed V and J ends, which lost 0 bases and 2 bases, there was a span of 7 bases. Germline V gene lookup returns CDR1 SGHVS and CDR2 FQNEAQ. This CDR3 has 14 residues. CDR3 region: CASSLARANYGYTF. The CDR3 coding sequence is TGTGCCAGCAGCTTAGCTCGAGCGAACTATGGCTACACCTTC. Variable domain in full (rest from reference TRBV7-8 and TRBJ1-2): GAGVSQSPRYKVAKRGQDVALRCDPISGHVSLFWYQQALGQGPEFLTYFQNEAQLDKSGLPSDRFFAERPEGSVSTLKIQRTQQEDSAVYLCASSLARANYGYTFGSGTRLTVV.

This chain links TRBV7-2 with TRBJ2-5; 10 bases fit TRBD2. With V trimmed by 4 bases and J by 7 bases, 6 bases remained unmatched. Germline CDR1 and CDR2: SGHTA and FQGNSA. The CDR3 is made up of 14 amino acids. CDR3 sequence: CASSSGLATGTQYF. CDR3 bases: TGTGCCAGCAGCTCGGGACTAGCGACGGGGACCCAGTACTTC.

The chain employs TRBV5-1 and TRBJ1-2; the match to TRBD1 covers 7 bases. This CDR3 spans 13 amino acids. V was clipped by 6 bases and J by 6 bases; unmatched bases: 8. Germline V gene lookup returns CDR1 SGHRS and CDR2 YFSETQ. CDR3 coding DNA: TGCGCCAGCAAGGTTGAAGGGACAGATGGCTACACCTTC. It codes for CASKVEGTDGYTF.

There are a few counts of this clone. This chain joins TRBV9 and TRBJ1-1; a possible D gene is TRBD1 (5 bases). V was pared by 3 bases and J by 3 bases, with 9 bases between. Germline V gives CDR1 SGDLS, CDR2 YYNGEE. The CDR3 consists of 13 residues. The CDR3 sequence is CASSARGDTEAFF. DNA for the CDR3: TGTGCCAGCAGCGCACGGGGGGACACTGAAGCTTTCTTT. Full variable domain (remainder filled in from reference TRBV9 and TRBJ1-1): DSGVTQTPKHLITATGQRVTLRCSPRSGDLSVYWYQQSLDQGLQFLIQYYNGEERAKGNILERFSAQQFPDLHSELNLSSLELGDSALYFCASSARGDTEAFFGQGTRLTVV.

The sample holds a few counts of this clone. The chain couples TRBV7-9 to TRBJ2-2, with TRBD2 as a possible D gene (5 bases). Looked up from germline, CDR1 is SEHNR and CDR2 is FQNEAQ (reference sequence). The CDR3 has 16 residues. V lost 2 bases and J 2 bases, leaving 12 bases between the germline ends. In DNA form, the CDR3 reads TGTGCCAGCAGCTTAAGGCTAGGGAGTAACACCGGGGAGCTGTTTTTT. It is translated as CASSLRLGSNTGELFF.

This clone appeared a few times. The J gene is TRBJ2-7, the V gene TRBV6-5, with 8 bases identical to TRBD1. The ends lost 4 bases at V and 5 bases at J; junction bases unmatched: 13. Germline assignment: CDR1 MNHEY and CDR2 SVGAGI. The CDR3 has 16 residues. This CDR3 reads CASSSPGTGTIHEQYF. CDR3 nucleotide sequence: TGTGCCAGCAGTTCCCCCGGGACAGGCACGATCCACGAGCAGTACTTC.

This clone was counted a few times. The chain has TRBV4-1 and TRBJ1-5, with D uncertain. From germline, CDR1 is MGHRA and CDR2 YSYEKL. V lost 0 bases, J lost 4 bases, and 4 bases lay in between. The CDR3 has 13 amino acids. CDR3 DNA sequence: TGCGCCAGCAGCCAAGATCCTAATCAGCCCCAGCATTTT. This codes for CASSQDPNQPQHF.